The 28 T cell receptor beta chains in this list originate from one sample, sequenced in a study of CD8 T cells in ankylosing spondylitis. TCRdb re-called the 5' RACE reads through MiXCR, storing one row per CDR3 protein. Found here are 120,000 or so distinct CDR3 sequences, about an eighth of them singletons; the top ten hold around 3%. The sequencing sample was made of blood, either unsorted or a sorted T cell fraction (not recorded which). The receptors shown here come from a female donor with ankylosing spondylitis or in good health (not recorded which).

CDR3 amino acids: CASSHLTAEYYNEQFF. DNA of the CDR3: TGTGCCAGCAGCCACTTAACAGCGGAATATTACAATGAGCAGTTCTTC. The chain is built from TRBV16 and TRBJ2-1, with D maybe TRBD2 (5 bases). The CDR3 loop spans 16 amino acids. V was shortened by 3 bases and J by 4 bases, with 16 bases between the two germline ends. CDR1 KGHSY and CDR2 FQNENV come from the germline V gene.

In this sample, this clonotype turned up many times. The J gene is TRBJ1-2, the V gene TRBV7-9; 8 bases line up with TRBD1. The junction had 9 bases not matched to a gene; V was cut back by 3 bases and J by 0 bases. This CDR3 has 17 residues. CDR1 and CDR2 from the germline V gene are SEHNR and FQNEAQ (reference sequence). Here the CDR3 reads CASSFGLQGEANYGYTF. CDR3 sequence (DNA): TGTGCCAGCAGCTTTGGTCTACAGGGGGAGGCTAACTATGGCTACACCTTC.

In this sample, this clonotype turned up a few times. V gene TRBV7-9 combines with J gene TRBJ1-1; unclear D gene. The CDR3 length is 15 residues. Deletions cut 7 bases from V and 3 bases from J, with 18 bases between. Germline V lookup: CDR1 SEHNR, CDR2 FQNEAQ (reference sequence). The CDR3 reads CASTLGGSGYTEAFF. Written as DNA, the CDR3 is TGTGCCAGCACCCTGGGAGGGTCGGGGTACACTGAAGCTTTCTTT.

The chain is built from TRBV20-1 and TRBJ1-2, with D possibly matching TRBD1 (5 bases). The CDR3 covers 13 residues. Germline CDR1 and CDR2: DFQATT and SNEGSKA (reference sequence). With 6 bases removed from V and 10 bases from J, the gap between germline ends came to 21 bases. In nucleotides, the CDR3 is TGCAGTGCCAAAGCCGGGACGGGAGGCCCCTACACCTTC. Translating gives CSAKAGTGGPYTF.

The V gene is TRBV18, the J gene TRBJ2-7; maybe TRBD1 (7 bases). V was trimmed by 3 bases and J by 6 bases, leaving 15 bases between them. CDR1 KGHSH and CDR2 LQKENI come from the germline V gene. The CDR3 is 14 residues long. The CDR3 DNA follows: TGTGCCAGCTCACCCGGGACAGCGGGTTTCGAGCAGTACTTC. It translates to CASSPGTAGFEQYF.

A few counts support this clonotype. The J gene is TRBJ2-2, the V gene TRBV18, with D unresolved. The V end lost 3 bases, the J end lost 1 base, and 12 bases lay between the germline ends. Per the germline V gene, CDR1 is KGHSH and CDR2 is LQKENI. The CDR3 is made up of 16 amino acids. CDR3 sequence reads: CASSPSVERNTGELFF. CDR3 DNA sequence: TGTGCCAGCTCACCGTCCGTGGAGCGGAACACCGGGGAGCTGTTTTTT.

This clonotype was observed many times. V usage is TRBV12-3 or TRBV12-4 and J usage is TRBJ2-3, with D perhaps assigned TRBD1 or TRBD2 (7 bases each). The CDR3 has 17 residues. V was cut by 3 bases and J by 6 bases, with 22 bases left in between. The CDR3 DNA sequence: TGTGCCAGCAGTTTCTATCGACTAGCAGGGGGAAGTGATACGCAGTATTTT. The encoded protein is CASSFYRLAGGSDTQYF.

This chain links TRBV29-1 with TRBJ2-1, with 8 bases lining up with TRBD1. The CDR3 covers 14 residues. V shed 6 bases, J shed 9 bases, and the junction held 13 bases outside the gene matches. Germline loops: CDR1 SQVTM, CDR2 ANQGSEA. For the CDR3, the DNA is TGCAGCGTCCGCAGGGGGTCAGGGGGCGGTGAGCAGTTCTTC. It is translated as CSVRRGSGGGEQFF.

This clonotype came up a few times. The rearrangement links TRBV7-6 to TRBJ2-1; no firm D call. This CDR3 region has 16 residues. CDR1 is SGHVS and CDR2 is FNYEAQ in the germline V gene. V was pared by 5 bases and J by 7 bases, with 21 bases between. This CDR3 reads CASSLPTRGAKNEQFF. CDR3 bases: TGTGCCAGCAGCCTGCCGACCCGTGGTGCGAAAAATGAGCAGTTCTTC. Drawing the rest from reference TRBV7-6 and TRBJ2-1, the complete variable domain is GAGVSQSPRYKVTKRGQDVALRCDPISGHVSLYWYRQALGQGPEFLTYFNYEAQQDKSGLPNDRFSAERPEGSISTLTIQRTEQRDSAMYRCASSLPTRGAKNEQFFGPGTRLTVL.

The chain has TRBV10-3 and TRBJ1-5; D is perhaps TRBD1 (5 bases). Between the trimmed V and J ends, which lost 6 bases and 2 bases, there was a span of 8 bases. The CDR3 runs to 13 residues. Germline CDR1 is ENHRY and CDR2 is SYGVKD. CDR3 sequence: CAISRDGNQPQHF. CDR3 DNA sequence: TGTGCCATCAGCCGGGACGGCAATCAGCCCCAGCATTTT.

The V and J genes are TRBV5-6 and TRBJ2-3, with no clear D. Germline V gives CDR1 SGHDT, CDR2 YYEEEE. V was pared by 4 bases and J by 2 bases, with 17 bases between. The CDR3 has 16 residues. In DNA, the CDR3 is TGTGCCAGCAGCCCCACGTTTCAGTCTGACACAGATACGCAGTATTTT. This sequence encodes CASSPTFQSDTDTQYF.

This clonotype was seen only a few times. The rearrangement uses TRBV14 and TRBJ2-5; TRBD1 agrees at 7 bases. The CDR3 consists of 13 residues. In germline, CDR1 is SGHDN, CDR2 FVKESK. V shed 6 bases and J 11 bases; nucleotides not matched to a gene: 12. The CDR3 loop is CASSYPGTAHQYF. The CDR3 DNA follows: TGTGCCAGCAGTTATCCCGGGACAGCTCATCAGTACTTC.

The chain is built from TRBV7-9 and TRBJ1-2; D is unresolved. The CDR3 covers 16 residues. Trimming removed 3 bases at V and 5 bases at J, with 19 bases between. Germline V gives CDR1 SEHNR, CDR2 FQNEAQ (reference sequence). DNA for the CDR3: TGTGCCAGCAGCTTCCTGTCCGTCAGATCCTTATATGGCTACACCTTC. This codes for CASSFLSVRSLYGYTF.

This sequence joins TRBV12-3 or TRBV12-4 and TRBJ2-7; 7 bases map to TRBD1. This CDR3 is 14 amino acids long. The trim removed 4 bases at V and 3 bases at J, leaving 6 bases unmatched. CDR3 DNA sequence: TGTGCCAGCAGTTCCTCGGGACAGATCTACGAGCAGTACTTC. As protein: CASSSSGQIYEQYF.

The chain has TRBV20-1 and TRBJ2-2; D uncertain. Trimming pared 5 bases from V and 1 base from J, leaving 8 bases between. This CDR3 contains 13 residues. The germline CDR1 and CDR2 sequences are DFQATT and SNEGSKA (reference sequence). The CDR3 DNA sequence: TGCAGTGCTTCCGACTGGAACACCGGGGAGCTGTTTTTT. It specifies CSASDWNTGELFF.

Comments on this clonotype: A much larger clone is a single base away; this may be a read error. This chain joins TRBV7-9 and TRBJ2-1; tentative D call: TRBD2 (6 bases). This CDR3 contains 16 residues. Per the germline V gene, CDR1 is SEHNR and CDR2 is FQNEAQ (reference sequence). This CDR3 is CASARDGLRGYNERFF. The CDR3 DNA reads as TGTGCCAGCGCTAGAGATGGTCTGCGGGGCTACAATGAGCGGTTCTTC.

This clonotype was seen more than once but under ten times. The CDR3 region is CATSRAGQGEKLFF. CDR3 DNA sequence: TGTGCCACCAGCAGAGCGGGGCAGGGTGAAAAACTGTTTTTT. The chain is built from TRBV15 and TRBJ1-4, with D possibly being TRBD1 (5 bases). Trimming stripped 1 base from V and 7 bases from J, with 10 bases between. The germline V gene has CDR1 LNHNV and CDR2 YYDKDF (reference sequence). The CDR3 loop spans 14 amino acids.

This clonotype was detected many times. CDR3 in amino acids: CASSITAGGGELFF. The CDR3 DNA reads TGTGCCAGCAGCATTACAGCGGGTGGCGGGGAGCTGTTTTTT. V gene TRBV7-2 combines with J gene TRBJ2-2; a possible D gene is TRBD2 (6 bases). Deletions cut 5 bases from V and 7 bases from J, with 14 bases between. The V gene's germline CDR1 is SGHTA and CDR2 FQGNSA. This CDR3 region has 14 residues. The entire variable domain, with the rest obtained from reference TRBV7-2 and TRBJ2-2, is as follows: GAGVSQSPSNKVTEKGKDVELRCDPISGHTALYWYRQSLGQGLEFLIYFQGNSAPDKSGLPSDRFSAERTGGSVSTLTIQRTQQEDSAVYLCASSITAGGGELFFGEGSRLTVL.

This chain links TRBV10-1 with TRBJ2-2; 13 bases align to TRBD2. V lost 0 bases and J lost 3; bases outside the gene matches: 1. CDR3 length: 17 residues. The germline V gene has CDR1 WNHNN and CDR2 SYGVQD (reference sequence). The CDR3 is CASSESGLAGDTGELFF. CDR3 coding DNA: TGCGCCAGCAGTGAGTCTGGACTAGCGGGGGACACCGGGGAGCTGTTTTTT.

This clonotype was seen more than once but under ten times. The chain couples TRBV27 to TRBJ2-7, with no clear D. Germline V CDR1 and CDR2: MNHEY, SMNVEV (reference sequence). Trimming took off 3 bases at V and 5 bases at J, with 11 bases between the two ends. CDR3 length: 13 residues. The CDR3 DNA is TGTGCCAGCAGTTTTTTTTTGGGGAACGAGCAGTACTTC. Translating gives CASSFFLGNEQYF.

This clonotype was observed many times. The chain is built from TRBV20-1 and TRBJ2-3, with 7 positions matching TRBD2. The CDR3 loop spans 12 amino acids. Germline loops: CDR1 DFQATT, CDR2 SNEGSKA (reference sequence). V lost 5 bases, J lost 4 bases, and 3 bases stayed unmatched. The CDR3 sequence: CSAGGGADTQYF. The CDR3 DNA sequence: TGCAGTGCTGGGGGGGGGGCAGATACGCAGTATTTT.

V is TRBV5-8 and J is TRBJ2-1, with TRBD2 matching 11 bases. The germline V gene has CDR1 SGHTS and CDR2 YDEGEE. Trimming cost V 3 bases and J 4 bases; bases outside gene matches: 3. The CDR3 covers 15 residues. The DNA of the CDR3 is TGTGCCAGCAGCTGGGGACTAGCGGTATACAATGAGCAGTTCTTC. This codes for CASSWGLAVYNEQFF.

The V gene is TRBV6-4, the J gene TRBJ1-1; D remains ambiguous. CDR1 and CDR2 from the germline V gene are MRHNA and SNTAGT. The CDR3 extends over 14 amino acids. Deletions cut 5 bases from V and 4 bases from J, with 14 bases between. The CDR3 DNA is TGTGCCAGCAGTAAGGAGGGTGAGATCACTGAAGCTTTCTTT. Protein product: CASSKEGEITEAFF.

The sample holds many counts of this clonotype. V is TRBV2 and J is TRBJ2-1; a weak D match, TRBD2 (6 bases). Germline V CDR1 and CDR2: SNHLY, FYNNEI. V lost 0 bases to trimming and J lost 8 bases, with 8 bases between them. The CDR3 is made up of 13 amino acids. The DNA of the CDR3 is TGTGCCAGCAGTGAAGCAGGAGGGTATGAGCAGTTCTTC. Its protein is CASSEAGGYEQFF.

The rearrangement joins TRBV5-6 to TRBJ2-1, with 8 bases aligning to TRBD1. The V segment lost 4 bases and the J segment 1 base; nucleotides outside the gene matches: 7. The CDR3 is made up of 16 amino acids. Germline-derived CDR1 and CDR2 are SGHDT and YYEEEE. CDR3: CASSVPRQGSYNEQFF. CDR3 DNA: TGTGCCAGCAGCGTCCCGAGACAGGGGTCCTACAATGAGCAGTTCTTC. Based on the CDR3 plus reference TRBV5-6 and TRBJ2-1, the full variable domain is DAGVTQSPTHLIKTRGQQVTLRCSPKSGHDTVSWYQQALGQGPQFIFQYYEEEERQRGNFPDRFSGHQFPNYSSELNVNALLLGDSALYLCASSVPRQGSYNEQFFGPGTRLTVL.

This clonotype was counted ten times or more. The V and J genes are TRBV12-3 or TRBV12-4 and TRBJ2-5, with 7 bases matching TRBD2. This CDR3 has 16 residues. V shed 2 bases, J shed 0 bases, and the junction held 6 bases outside the gene matches. The CDR3 nucleotides read TGTGCCAGCAGTTTACGGCTAGCGGAGTACCAAGAGACCCAGTACTTC. Its translation is CASSLRLAEYQETQYF.

This chain connects TRBV18 to TRBJ1-6; D is unclear. CDR1 is KGHSH, CDR2 LQKENI, per germline. The CDR3 has 15 amino acids. Trimming removed 3 bases from V and 1 base from J, with 7 bases in between. The CDR3 region has the DNA TGTGCCAGCTCACCGGAAATGTCCTATAATTCACCCCTCCACTTT. It codes for CASSPEMSYNSPLHF. Combining the CDR3 with reference TRBV18 and TRBJ1-6 gives the whole variable domain NAGVMQNPRHLVRRRGQEARLRCSPMKGHSHVYWYRQLPEEGLKFMVYLQKENIIDESGMPKERFSAEFPKEGPSILRIQQVVRGDSAAYFCASSPEMSYNSPLHFGNGTRLTVT.

This clonotype has ten or more counts. V usage is TRBV12-3 or TRBV12-4 and J usage is TRBJ1-1, with 8 nucleotides matching TRBD1. CDR3 length equals 15 residues. The V and J ends lost 5 bases and 0 bases, in that order; junction bases with no gene match: 5. DNA of the CDR3: TGTGCCAGCAGTCCGAACAGGGGGTTGAACACTGAAGCTTTCTTT. This translates into CASSPNRGLNTEAFF.